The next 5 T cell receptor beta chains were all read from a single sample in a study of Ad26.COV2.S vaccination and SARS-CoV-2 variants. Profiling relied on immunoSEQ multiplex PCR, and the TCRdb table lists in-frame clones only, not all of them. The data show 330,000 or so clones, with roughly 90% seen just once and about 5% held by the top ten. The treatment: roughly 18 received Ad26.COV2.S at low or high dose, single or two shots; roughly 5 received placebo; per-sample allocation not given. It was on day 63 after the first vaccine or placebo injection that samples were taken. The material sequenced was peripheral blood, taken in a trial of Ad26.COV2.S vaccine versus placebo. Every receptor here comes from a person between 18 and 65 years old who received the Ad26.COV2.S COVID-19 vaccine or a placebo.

DNA of the CDR3: TGTGCCAGAAGCGTCGGGCCCCGGAACTCCTCCTACGAGCAGTACTTC. This sequence encodes CARSVGPRNSSYEQYF. This rearrangement joins TRBV5-3 to TRBJ2-7; D remains ambiguous. TRBV5-3 is an open reading frame, and its role is uncertain. This CDR3 is built from 16 residues. V lost 4 bases, J lost 0 bases, and 17 bases lay in between.

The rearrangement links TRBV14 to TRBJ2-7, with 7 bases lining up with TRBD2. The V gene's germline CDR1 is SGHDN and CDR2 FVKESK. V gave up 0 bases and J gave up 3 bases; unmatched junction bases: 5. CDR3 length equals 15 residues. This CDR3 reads CASSQDPGLVYEQYV. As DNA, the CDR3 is TGTGCCAGCAGCCAAGATCCAGGACTAGTCTACGAGCAGTACGTC.

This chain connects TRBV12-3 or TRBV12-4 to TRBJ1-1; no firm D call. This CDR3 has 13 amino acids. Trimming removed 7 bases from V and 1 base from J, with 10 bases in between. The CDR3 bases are TGTGCCAGCACCCCCGGCCCGAACACTGAAGCTTTCTTT. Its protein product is CASTPGPNTEAFF.

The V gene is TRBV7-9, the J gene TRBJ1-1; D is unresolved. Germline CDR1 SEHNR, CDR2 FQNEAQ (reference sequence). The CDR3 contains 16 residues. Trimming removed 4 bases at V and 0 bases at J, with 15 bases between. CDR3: CASSSPLVVLNTEAFF. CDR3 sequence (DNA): TGTGCCAGCAGCTCCCCGTTGGTGGTCCTGAACACTGAAGCTTTCTTT.

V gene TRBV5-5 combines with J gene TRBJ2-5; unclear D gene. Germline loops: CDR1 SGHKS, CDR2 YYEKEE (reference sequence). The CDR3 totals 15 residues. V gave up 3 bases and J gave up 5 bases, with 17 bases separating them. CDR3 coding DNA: TGTGCCAGCAGCTATCTGGGTTCCGTGGGGGAGACCCAGTACTTC. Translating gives CASSYLGSVGETQYF.